One sample yielded the 23 T cell receptor beta chains listed below, sequenced in a study of blood T cell repertoires in COVID-19. TCRdb's table, derived via immunoSEQ multiplex PCR, lists solely in-frame clones and lacks some. This sample has tens of thousands of clones, with roughly 89% found just once. The sequenced material came from peripheral blood. These receptors originate from a man aged 80 or over with acute or convalescent COVID-19.

This clone appeared a single time. The rearrangement joins TRBV27 to TRBJ1-2, with 9 positions matching TRBD1. Germline CDR1 MNHEY, CDR2 SMNVEV (reference sequence). V shed 6 bases and J 7 bases; nucleotides not matched to a gene: 6. The CDR3 loop spans 13 amino acids. CDR3 DNA: TGTGCCAGCAGGGCCACAGGGGGCGGTGGCTACACCTTC. Translated: CASRATGGGGYTF.

The CDR3 region is CASSATGTGGEKLFF. CDR3 DNA sequence: TGTGCCAGCAGCGCTACCGGGACAGGGGGCGAAAAACTGTTTTTT. The chain uses TRBV7-2 and TRBJ1-4, with 12 bases identical to TRBD1. In germline, CDR1 is SGHTA, CDR2 FQGNSA. V was pared by 5 bases and J by 8 bases, with 6 bases of the junction left unmatched. CDR3 size: 15 residues. The full variable domain, completed using reference TRBV7-2 and TRBJ1-4, is GAGVSQSPSNKVTEKGKDVELRCDPISGHTALYWYRQSLGQGLEFLIYFQGNSAPDKSGLPSDRFSAERTGGSVSTLTIQRTQQEDSAVYLCASSATGTGGEKLFFGSGTQLSVL.

Here the CDR3 DNA reads TGTGCCACCAGCAGAGAGGCAGGGGGCTCCTACGAGCAGTACTTC. Protein sequence: CATSREAGGSYEQYF. The chain has TRBV15 and TRBJ2-7, with 7 bases aligning to TRBD1. The CDR3 has 15 amino acids. V shed 0 bases, J shed 0 bases, and the junction held 2 bases outside the gene matches. Per the germline V gene, CDR1 is LNHNV and CDR2 is YYDKDF (reference sequence).

The gene calls are TRBV18 and TRBJ2-5; the match to TRBD2 covers 7 bases. From germline, CDR1 is KGHSH and CDR2 LQKENI. The CDR3 is 14 amino acids. Trimming cost V 1 base and J 5 bases; bases outside gene matches: 4. CDR3 nucleotides: TGTGCCAGCTCACCACGGGGGGGTCGGGAGACCCAGTACTTC. Residues: CASSPRGGRETQYF.

This chain uses TRBV29-1 with TRBJ2-7; maybe TRBD2 (6 bases). The germline gives CDR1 SQVTM, CDR2 ANQGSEA. The CDR3 has 11 amino acids. The germline V and J ends were trimmed by 4 bases and 6 bases, with 10 bases remaining between them. CDR3 residues: CSVVRDFEQYF. CDR3 bases: TGCAGCGTTGTAAGGGACTTCGAGCAGTACTTC.

This clone was counted once. The chain joins TRBV6-1 to TRBJ1-5; D unresolved. The CDR3 contains 12 residues. V was clipped by 3 bases and J by 6 bases, with 6 bases between them. Germline V gene sequence: CDR1 MNHNS, CDR2 SASEGT. As DNA, the CDR3 is TGTGCCAGCAGTGACGGGTCTCAGCCCCAGCATTTT. Translating it yields CASSDGSQPQHF.

The rearrangement joins TRBV7-3 to TRBJ2-5, with 7 positions matching TRBD1. The germline V gene has CDR1 SGHTA and CDR2 FQGTGA. After removal of 5 bases from V and 5 bases from J, the junction contained 11 bases not matched to a gene. The CDR3 loop spans 15 amino acids. The CDR3 spells CASSVGQLFGETQYF. The CDR3 DNA reads as TGTGCCAGCAGCGTGGGACAGTTGTTCGGGGAGACCCAGTACTTC.

The chain uses TRBV2 and TRBJ1-5; 9 nucleotides agree with TRBD1. Germline V gene lookup returns CDR1 SNHLY and CDR2 FYNNEI. J lost 6 bases, V lost 4 bases, and 1 base had no gene match. The length of the CDR3 is 13 residues. The DNA for the CDR3 is TGTGCCAGCAGTGGGACAGGGGCTCAGCCCCAGCATTTT. Its translation: CASSGTGAQPQHF.

The genes are TRBV5-4 and TRBJ2-3; D is possibly TRBD1 (5 bases). The CDR3 runs 13 residues. V lost 1 base and J lost 3, with 6 bases in between. Germline CDR1 and CDR2: SGHNT and YYREEE (reference sequence). CDR3 in amino acids: CASSLKGTDTQYF. Here the CDR3 DNA reads TGTGCCAGCAGCTTGAAGGGGACAGATACGCAGTATTTT.

V usage is TRBV5-1 and J usage is TRBJ1-4; weak D call: TRBD1 (5 bases). The CDR3 has 14 amino acids. Germline V CDR1 and CDR2: SGHRS, YFSETQ. Trimming cost V 7 bases and J 3 bases, with 13 bases left between them. The CDR3 nucleotides read TGCGCCAGCGGCCCGGGACTGGCTAATGAAAAACTGTTTTTT. Translation gives CASGPGLANEKLFF.

The gene calls are TRBV11-3 and TRBJ2-2, with 8 bases fitting TRBD1. V gave up 3 bases and J gave up 4 bases; unmatched junction bases: 1. The CDR3 is 14 residues long. Germline assignment: CDR1 SGHNT and CDR2 YENEEA. CDR3 amino acids: CASSLTGVTGELFF. The CDR3, as DNA: TGTGCCAGCAGCTTGACAGGGGTCACCGGGGAGCTGTTTTTT.

The V gene is TRBV11-3, the J gene TRBJ1-1, with TRBD1 as a possible D gene (5 bases). Germline V CDR1 and CDR2: SGHNT, YENEEA. With 2 bases removed from V and 8 bases from J, the gap between germline ends came to 12 bases. The CDR3 has 13 residues. DNA of the CDR3: TGTGCCAGCAGCTTAATGGGGGAGGGAGAAGCTTTCTTT. It encodes CASSLMGEGEAFF.

The V and J genes are TRBV5-3 and TRBJ1-1; 9 bases line up with TRBD1. TRBV5-3 is placed among ORFs of uncertain function. With 5 bases clipped from V and 4 bases from J, the junction kept 3 bases outside the gene matches. This CDR3 comprises 13 residues. CDR3 in amino acids: CARRRDRVTEAFF. CDR3 coding DNA: TGTGCCAGAAGAAGGGACAGGGTCACTGAAGCTTTCTTT.

The chain links TRBV7-9 to TRBJ1-2; D is uncertain. Between the trimmed V and J ends, which lost 0 bases and 8 bases, there was a span of 7 bases. Germline V CDR1 and CDR2: SEHNR, FQNEAQ (reference sequence). The CDR3 is made up of 12 amino acids. The CDR3 reads CASSLAWEGYTF. CDR3 coding DNA: TGTGCCAGCAGCTTAGCTTGGGAGGGCTACACCTTC.

The rearrangement links TRBV5-1 to TRBJ1-5; 8 nucleotides agree with TRBD1. The CDR3 covers 13 residues. V gave up 2 bases and J gave up 7 bases; unmatched junction bases: 2. Germline values: CDR1 SGHRS, CDR2 YFSETQ. The CDR3 DNA reads TGCGCCAGCAGCTTAACAGGGGGACAGCCCCAGCATTTT. Protein sequence: CASSLTGGQPQHF.

CDR3 nucleotides: TGTGCCAGCAGTTTCCGGGTTGGGGGGAGCACAGATACGCAGTATTTT. It is translated as CASSFRVGGSTDTQYF. The chain combines TRBV6-5 with TRBJ2-3; perhaps TRBD2 as D (6 bases). The germline V gene encodes CDR1 MNHEY and CDR2 SVGAGI. V lost 4 bases and J lost 0, with 14 bases in between. This CDR3 comprises 16 residues.

The rearrangement joins TRBV2 to TRBJ1-1; 8 bases fit TRBD1. V shed 5 bases and J 8 bases; nucleotides not matched to a gene: 19. CDR1 is SNHLY and CDR2 is FYNNEI in the germline V gene. The length of the CDR3 is 17 residues. The CDR3 loop is CASSLQGAQVSVREAFF. DNA of the CDR3: TGTGCCAGCAGTCTTCAGGGGGCCCAGGTTTCAGTTCGAGAAGCTTTCTTT.

This chain joins TRBV11-2 and TRBJ1-1; no clear D gene. V was cut by 1 base and J by 2 bases, with 14 bases left in between. CDR1 and CDR2 (germline): SGHAT, FQNNGV. This CDR3 has 16 amino acids. The CDR3 protein is CASSLVRSPRNTEAFF. CDR3 coding DNA: TGTGCCAGCAGCTTAGTTCGGAGTCCCCGTAACACTGAAGCTTTCTTT.

V usage is TRBV4-1 and J usage is TRBJ1-1; D not certain. The CDR3 loop spans 12 amino acids. Per germline, CDR1 MGHRA and CDR2 YSYEKL. The ends were cut back, 0 bases at V and 10 bases at J, with 9 bases in the middle. The CDR3 sequence is CASSQDRQRAFF. CDR3 coding DNA: TGCGCCAGCAGCCAAGACCGCCAGCGAGCTTTCTTT.

This clone was recorded only once. The chain is built from TRBV7-9 and TRBJ1-2; 8 bases are shared with TRBD1. This CDR3 contains 15 residues. The junction had 10 bases not matched to a gene; V was cut back by 5 bases and J by 5 bases. Germline V gives CDR1 SEHNR, CDR2 FQNEAQ (reference sequence). The CDR3 sequence is CASSTLDRALYGYTF. The CDR3 coding sequence is TGTGCCAGCAGCACCCTGGACAGGGCCCTGTATGGCTACACCTTC.

The chain joins TRBV27 to TRBJ2-7; a possible D gene is TRBD2 (8 bases). CDR1 and CDR2 from the germline V gene are MNHEY and SMNVEV (reference sequence). V lost 4 bases and J 9 bases, leaving 31 bases between the germline ends. The CDR3 is 18 residues long. The CDR3 coding sequence is TGTGCCAGCAGTTCCCCCGGGGGGGACAGCCGACCACCCTTTGGGCAGTACTTC. Protein sequence: CASSSPGGDSRPPFGQYF.

Here the CDR3 reads CASSLEGRRDYGYTF. CDR3 sequence (DNA): TGCGCCAGCAGCTTGGAGGGAAGGCGGGACTATGGCTACACCTTC. V is TRBV5-1 and J is TRBJ1-2; the D is unclear. The CDR3 sequence is 15 residues long. Germline CDR1 SGHRS, CDR2 YFSETQ. V lost 0 bases and J 3 bases, leaving 12 bases between the germline ends.

The CDR3 DNA reads TGTGCCAGCAGTTTCCAGGTTGGCTATGGCTACACCTTC. The encoded protein is CASSFQVGYGYTF. V usage is TRBV28 and J usage is TRBJ1-2, with no clear D. There are 13 residues in the CDR3. Germline loops: CDR1 MDHEN, CDR2 SYDVKM. V lost 3 bases and J 4 bases, leaving 9 bases between the germline ends.